This is a list of T cell receptor beta chains from one sample in a study of vaccination and CD4 T cells after COVID-19. No cognate antigen is known for these TCRs. TCRdb independently ran MiXCR on the PCR reads; one entry per CDR3 protein. The table lists fewer than 20,000 distinct CDR3 sequences, roughly half of them singletons. The specimen comprised CD4+ T cells from blood, cultured in vitro, sampled before SARS-CoV-2 vaccination. Source of these receptors: a human donor who had recovered from COVID-19. Each CDR3 is given without its conserved first and last residue.

V gene: TRBV4-1; CDR3 protein: ASSQDRRRVNTEAF
V gene: TRBV5-1; CDR3 protein: ASSLVGASGANVLT
V gene: TRBV7-2; CDR3 protein: ASSLVSRENSPLH
V gene: TRBV20-1; CDR3 protein: SAGRGTGNYGYT
V gene: TRBV28; CDR3 protein: ASSPNGQGPEAF
V gene: TRBV27; CDR3 protein: ASSPRQGTNEKLF
V gene: TRBV6-2/TRBV6-3; CDR3 protein: ASSWTGIAEAF
V gene: TRBV5-1; CDR3 protein: ASSSGTGTMNTEAF
V gene: TRBV21-1; CDR3 protein: ASSTVLGQGQETQY
V gene: TRBV6-5; CDR3 protein: ASSYTSDFYEQY
V gene: TRBV20-1; CDR3 protein: SARKGPINTEAF
V gene: TRBV6-1; CDR3 protein: ASSPDRVRNTEAF
V gene: TRBV10-3; CDR3 protein: AISESGAGELF
V gene: TRBV27; CDR3 protein: ASSPQLSTSHGTQY
V gene: TRBV7-3; CDR3 protein: ASSTGQGSGYT
V gene: TRBV6-1; CDR3 protein: ASSEWGDRQETQY
V gene: TRBV7-9; CDR3 protein: ASSQSGSGPYEQY
V gene: TRBV6-1; CDR3 protein: AGPGAGSTEAF
V gene: TRBV20-1; CDR3 protein: SASPSGGAGEKLF
V gene: TRBV16; CDR3 protein: ASSPNAGRGIGGYT
V gene: TRBV20-1; CDR3 protein: SARDPGRAEAF
V gene: TRBV11-3; CDR3 protein: ASSSDSGSLYEQY
V gene: TRBV27; CDR3 protein: ASREGYTQY
V gene: TRBV7-3; CDR3 protein: ASSSLGGDTEAF
V gene: TRBV11-3; CDR3 protein: ASSLDRGGGQETQY
V gene: TRBV12-3/TRBV12-4; CDR3 protein: ASSSPGTGFLTEAF
V gene: TRBV19; CDR3 protein: ASSISGVNGYT
V gene: TRBV12-3/TRBV12-4; CDR3 protein: ASSPTPGTRSTQY
V gene: TRBV7-9; CDR3 protein: ASSARSGALIGELF
V gene: TRBV6-2/TRBV6-3; CDR3 protein: ASGPADRVWYGYT
V gene: TRBV2; CDR3 protein: ASSLKGQPH
V gene: TRBV2; CDR3 protein: ASSVGGLDGYT
V gene: TRBV25-1; CDR3 protein: ASSGQMLTQY
V gene: TRBV7-2; CDR3 protein: ASSLDANTEAF
V gene: TRBV7-2; CDR3 protein: ASSPGTGGSPLH